The rows below give T cell receptor beta chains drawn from one sample of a study of early T cells in non-severe SARS-CoV-2 infection. TCRdb re-derived calls from the 5' RACE reads in MiXCR, one entry per CDR3 protein. The repertoire has tens of thousands of distinct CDR3 sequences, approximately 10% of them found once; the top ten carry roughly an eighth. The sequenced sample was whole blood. The receptors come from an adult who was a healthcare worker with PCR-confirmed SARS-CoV-2 infection or an uninfected control (not recorded which). Each CDR3 is given with its conserved first and last residue. D genes are given only for firm matches. Size is omitted from some rows. Given values are once, few, many or a class for expanded clones.

j_gene: TRBJ1-4; abundance: few; v_gene: TRBV5-1; d_gene: TRBD1; len: 18; CDR3nt: TGCGCCAGCAGCGTGTGGACAGGTTCCGTCGCAACTAATGAAAAACTGTTTTTT; CDR3aa: CASSVWTGSVATNEKLFF
j_gene: TRBJ2-2; abundance: few; v_gene: TRBV19; d_gene: -; len: 11; CDR3nt: TGTGCCAGTATAACACGCGGGGAGCTGTTTTTT; CDR3aa: CASITRGELFF
j_gene: TRBJ1-6; abundance: few; v_gene: TRBV20-1; d_gene: -; len: 13; CDR3nt: TGCAGTGCTAGAGGGACGGGAAATTCACCCCTCCACTTT; CDR3aa: CSARGTGNSPLHF
j_gene: TRBJ2-5; abundance: many; v_gene: TRBV15; d_gene: TRBD2; len: 14; CDR3nt: TGTGCCACCAGCAGAGAGAATAGCGGGGAGACCCAGTACTTC; CDR3aa: CATSRENSGETQYF
j_gene: TRBJ2-1; abundance: many; v_gene: TRBV6-2/TRBV6-3; d_gene: -; len: 14; CDR3nt: TGTGCCAGCAGTCGGGGGACCATACACAATGAGCAGTTCTTC; CDR3aa: CASSRGTIHNEQFF
j_gene: TRBJ2-3; abundance: -; v_gene: TRBV20-1; d_gene: -; len: 12; CDR3nt: TGCAGTAAGGGGGAGCGGGGAGATACGCAGTATTTT; CDR3aa: CSKGERGDTQYF
j_gene: TRBJ1-4; abundance: few; v_gene: TRBV5-4; d_gene: -; len: 14; CDR3nt: TGTGCCAGCATGCGATGGGGGGATAATGAAAAACTGTTTTTT; CDR3aa: CASMRWGDNEKLFF
j_gene: TRBJ2-2; abundance: -; v_gene: TRBV7-8; d_gene: -; len: 12; CDR3nt: TGTGCCAGCAGCTTATTTGCCGGGGAGCTGTTTTTT; CDR3aa: CASSLFAGELFF
j_gene: TRBJ2-1; abundance: -; v_gene: TRBV13; d_gene: -; len: 13; CDR3nt: TGTGCCAGCAGCTTACGGGTCTTTAATGAGCAGTTCTTC; CDR3aa: CASSLRVFNEQFF
j_gene: TRBJ2-1; abundance: many; v_gene: TRBV6-1; d_gene: -; len: 11; CDR3nt: TGTGCCAGCAGCGTGTACGATGAGCAGTTCTTC; CDR3aa: CASSVYDEQFF
j_gene: TRBJ2-1; abundance: -; v_gene: TRBV6-5; d_gene: TRBD2; len: 17; CDR3nt: TGTGCCAGCAGTTACTCGGGTCTAGCGGGGTTCTACAATGAGCAGTTCTTC; CDR3aa: CASSYSGLAGFYNEQFF
j_gene: TRBJ1-2; abundance: once; v_gene: TRBV12-3/TRBV12-4; d_gene: -; len: 13; CDR3nt: TGTGCCAGCAGTTTAGATTTGGGGTATGGCTACACCTTC; CDR3aa: CASSLDLGYGYTF
j_gene: TRBJ2-3; abundance: many; v_gene: TRBV5-1; d_gene: -; len: 15; CDR3nt: TGCGCCAGCAGCTTGGGGGGAACTAGCACAGATACGCAGTATTTT; CDR3aa: CASSLGGTSTDTQYF
j_gene: TRBJ2-7; abundance: many; v_gene: TRBV7-2; d_gene: -; len: 13; CDR3nt: TGTGCCAGCAGCTTCGGCAGGGCCTACGAGCAGTACTTC; CDR3aa: CASSFGRAYEQYF
j_gene: TRBJ1-1; abundance: few; v_gene: TRBV18; d_gene: -; len: 14; CDR3nt: TGTGCCAGCTCACCAGGGGGGTCTGACACTGAAGCTTTCTTT; CDR3aa: CASSPGGSDTEAFF
j_gene: TRBJ2-7; abundance: many; v_gene: TRBV9; d_gene: -; len: 16; CDR3nt: TGTGCCAGCAGCGAGGGCTCCGGGACTGAAACCTACGAGCAGTACTTC; CDR3aa: CASSEGSGTETYEQYF
j_gene: TRBJ2-1; abundance: many; v_gene: TRBV29-1; d_gene: -; len: 11; CDR3nt: TGCAGCGCCGAACAGGGTCTTGAGCAGTTCTTC; CDR3aa: CSAEQGLEQFF
j_gene: TRBJ1-6; abundance: few; v_gene: TRBV9; d_gene: TRBD1; len: 15; CDR3nt: TGTGCCAGCAGCGCCGGACAGGGAAGGGGCTCACCCCTCCACTTT; CDR3aa: CASSAGQGRGSPLHF
j_gene: TRBJ2-6; abundance: -; v_gene: TRBV6-5; d_gene: -; len: 21; CDR3nt: TGTGCCAGCAGTTACTCGAGGCTACCGGGACGGCCGCTCCTTCTTGCCAACGTCCTGACTTTC; CDR3aa: CASSYSRLPGRPLLLANVLTF
j_gene: TRBJ1-5; abundance: many; v_gene: TRBV6-5; d_gene: -; len: 15; CDR3nt: TGTGCCAGCAGTTACTCGCAGGGACCTAATCAGCCCCAGCATTTT; CDR3aa: CASSYSQGPNQPQHF
j_gene: TRBJ2-7; abundance: few; v_gene: TRBV11-2; d_gene: -; len: 12; CDR3nt: TGTGCCAGCAGCTTAATTCGTACCGAGCAGTACTTC; CDR3aa: CASSLIRTEQYF
j_gene: TRBJ2-7; abundance: few; v_gene: TRBV10-1; d_gene: TRBD2; len: 14; CDR3nt: TGCGCCAGCAGCCCCCTAGGGAGGGCCTACGAGCAGTACTTC; CDR3aa: CASSPLGRAYEQYF
j_gene: TRBJ2-1; abundance: many; v_gene: TRBV11-2; d_gene: -; len: 16; CDR3nt: TGTGCCAGCAGCCGATCCTTAGGTGGATCGGGCGATGAGCAGTTCTTC; CDR3aa: CASSRSLGGSGDEQFF
j_gene: TRBJ1-2; abundance: -; v_gene: TRBV11-2; d_gene: TRBD1; len: 14; CDR3nt: TGTGCCAGCAGCTTCGGGACAGCGGCATCTGGCTACACCTTC; CDR3aa: CASSFGTAASGYTF
j_gene: TRBJ1-1; abundance: -; v_gene: TRBV9; d_gene: -; len: 15; CDR3nt: TGTGCCAGCAGCCCCTATGGGGGCTTGAACACTGAAGCTTTCTTT; CDR3aa: CASSPYGGLNTEAFF
j_gene: TRBJ2-1; abundance: -; v_gene: TRBV7-8; d_gene: -; len: 16; CDR3nt: TGTGCCAGCAGCCCTACGCAACCAAAAGGGCGGGGTGAGCAGTTCTTC; CDR3aa: CASSPTQPKGRGEQFF
j_gene: TRBJ1-3; abundance: many; v_gene: TRBV4-3; d_gene: -; len: 17; CDR3nt: TGCGCCAGCAGCCTCGTCCCGGACACCCGCTCTGGAAACACCATATATTTT; CDR3aa: CASSLVPDTRSGNTIYF
j_gene: TRBJ2-4; abundance: -; v_gene: TRBV29-1; d_gene: TRBD2; len: 17; CDR3nt: TGCAGCGCAACCCCGGCGGCTAGCGGTTTTGCCAAAAACATTCAGTACTTC; CDR3aa: CSATPAASGFAKNIQYF
j_gene: TRBJ2-5; abundance: many; v_gene: TRBV29-1; d_gene: -; len: 11; CDR3nt: TGCAGCGGTGGGCTCCAAGAGACCCAGTACTTC; CDR3aa: CSGGLQETQYF
j_gene: TRBJ1-4; abundance: many; v_gene: TRBV14; d_gene: -; len: 15; CDR3nt: TGTGCCAGCAGCCAAGATTTGGGGGGACATGGGAAACTGTTTTTT; CDR3aa: CASSQDLGGHGKLFF
j_gene: TRBJ2-5; abundance: many; v_gene: TRBV10-3; d_gene: -; len: 14; CDR3nt: TGTGCCATCAGTGAGTCCGCGATTGGGGAGACCCAGTACTTC; CDR3aa: CAISESAIGETQYF
j_gene: TRBJ2-7; abundance: many; v_gene: TRBV29-1; d_gene: -; len: 12; CDR3nt: TGCAGCGTTTTTGAAAACTCCTACGAGCAGTACTTC; CDR3aa: CSVFENSYEQYF
j_gene: TRBJ1-1; abundance: many; v_gene: TRBV9; d_gene: -; len: 13; CDR3nt: TGTGCCAGCAGCACGTTACCGGACGGTGAAGCTTTCTTT; CDR3aa: CASSTLPDGEAFF
j_gene: TRBJ1-4; abundance: many; v_gene: TRBV27; d_gene: TRBD1; len: 14; CDR3nt: TGTGCCAGCAGTTTATCGGGACAGGAGGCAAAACTGTTTTTT; CDR3aa: CASSLSGQEAKLFF
j_gene: TRBJ2-1; abundance: many; v_gene: TRBV19; d_gene: -; len: 16; CDR3nt: TGTGCCAGTACCTACGGGAGCTTCAGTCCCTACAATGAGCAGTTCTTC; CDR3aa: CASTYGSFSPYNEQFF
j_gene: TRBJ1-1; abundance: many; v_gene: TRBV12-3/TRBV12-4; d_gene: -; len: 16; CDR3nt: TGTGCCAGCAGTTTAGCGCTTAGTGCCCGTAATACTGAAGCTTTCTTT; CDR3aa: CASSLALSARNTEAFF
j_gene: TRBJ2-5; abundance: many; v_gene: TRBV6-4; d_gene: -; len: 17; CDR3nt: TGTGCCTTGAGCTCCCCCCTGGGTGGGGAGTACCAAGAGACCCAGTACTTC; CDR3aa: CALSSPLGGEYQETQYF
j_gene: TRBJ2-3; abundance: many; v_gene: TRBV5-1; d_gene: -; len: 12; CDR3nt: TGCGCCAGCAGCTTGACTACAGATACGCAGTATTTT; CDR3aa: CASSLTTDTQYF
j_gene: TRBJ1-2; abundance: many; v_gene: TRBV14; d_gene: TRBD1; len: 16; CDR3nt: TGTGCCAGCAGCCAATCGGGACAGGGTGCCGGCTATGGCTACACCTTC; CDR3aa: CASSQSGQGAGYGYTF
j_gene: TRBJ1-2; abundance: few; v_gene: TRBV6-1; d_gene: -; len: 11; CDR3nt: TGTGCCAGCGGACGTCTCTATGGCTACACCTTC; CDR3aa: CASGRLYGYTF
j_gene: TRBJ2-6; abundance: few; v_gene: TRBV28; d_gene: -; len: 15; CDR3nt: TGTGCCAGCAGTTCCTTCCCCTCTGGGGCCAACGTCCTGACTTTC; CDR3aa: CASSSFPSGANVLTF
j_gene: TRBJ1-2; abundance: many; v_gene: TRBV9; d_gene: -; len: 15; CDR3nt: TGTGCCAGCAGCGGATGGAGGGGGGAAATTTTTGGCTACACCTTC; CDR3aa: CASSGWRGEIFGYTF
j_gene: TRBJ1-2; abundance: -; v_gene: TRBV6-7; d_gene: -; len: 13; CDR3nt: TGTGCCAGCAACTTTATCCCCAATGCGGGCTACACCTTC; CDR3aa: CASNFIPNAGYTF
j_gene: TRBJ2-2; abundance: many; v_gene: TRBV5-6; d_gene: -; len: 14; CDR3nt: TGTGCCAGCAACAGGGCACTGAACACCGGGGAGCTGTTTTTT; CDR3aa: CASNRALNTGELFF
j_gene: TRBJ2-5; abundance: -; v_gene: TRBV7-2; d_gene: -; len: 15; CDR3nt: TGTGCCAGCAGCTCCGGGGCTACCTTCCAAGAGACCCAGTACTTC; CDR3aa: CASSSGATFQETQYF